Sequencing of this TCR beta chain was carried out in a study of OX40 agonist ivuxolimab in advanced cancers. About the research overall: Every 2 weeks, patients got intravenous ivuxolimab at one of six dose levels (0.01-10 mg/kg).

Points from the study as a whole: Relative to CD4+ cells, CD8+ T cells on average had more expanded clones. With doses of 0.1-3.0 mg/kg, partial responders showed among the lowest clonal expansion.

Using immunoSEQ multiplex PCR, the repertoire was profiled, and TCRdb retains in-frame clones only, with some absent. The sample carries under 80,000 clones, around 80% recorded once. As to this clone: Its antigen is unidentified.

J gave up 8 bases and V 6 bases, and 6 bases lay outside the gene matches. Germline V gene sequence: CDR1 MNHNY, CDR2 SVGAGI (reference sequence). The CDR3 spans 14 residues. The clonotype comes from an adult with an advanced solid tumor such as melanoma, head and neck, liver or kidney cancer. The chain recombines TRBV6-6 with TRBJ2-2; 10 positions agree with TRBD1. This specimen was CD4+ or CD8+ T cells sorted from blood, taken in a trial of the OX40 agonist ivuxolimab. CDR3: CASRRQGAAGELFF. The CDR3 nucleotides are TGTGCCAGCAGGAGACAGGGGGCGGCTGGGGAGCTGTTTTTT.